This TCR beta chain was sequenced during a study of Ad26.COV2.S vaccination and SARS-CoV-2 variants. Background on the study: The authors gave Ad26.COV2.S intramuscularly, either once or twice 56 days apart.

Sample treatment: some 19 received Ad26.COV2.S at low or high dose, single or two shots; roughly 5 received placebo; per-sample allocation not given. Sampling took place 63 days after the first vaccine or placebo injection. What was given as vaccine was an Ad26 vector encoding Wuhan-strain SARS-CoV-2 spike. With 1 base removed from V and 9 bases from J, the gap between germline ends came to 5 bases. Germline V gives CDR1 KGHSH, CDR2 LQKENI. This CDR3 has 11 residues. TCRdb's copy holds only in-frame clones and misses some; the assay was immunoSEQ multiplex PCR. The repertoire consists of about 440,000 clones, with approximately 90% occurring once and the leading ten covering 9.5% to 15%.

The receptor's source is a person between 18 and 59 years old who received the Ad26.COV2.S COVID-19 vaccine or a placebo. The material sequenced was peripheral blood, taken in a trial of Ad26.COV2.S vaccine versus placebo. This rearrangement joins TRBV18 to TRBJ2-3; the D is unclear. Here the CDR3 reads CASSPRATQYF. The CDR3 bases are TGTGCCAGCTCACCACGAGCGACGCAGTATTTT.